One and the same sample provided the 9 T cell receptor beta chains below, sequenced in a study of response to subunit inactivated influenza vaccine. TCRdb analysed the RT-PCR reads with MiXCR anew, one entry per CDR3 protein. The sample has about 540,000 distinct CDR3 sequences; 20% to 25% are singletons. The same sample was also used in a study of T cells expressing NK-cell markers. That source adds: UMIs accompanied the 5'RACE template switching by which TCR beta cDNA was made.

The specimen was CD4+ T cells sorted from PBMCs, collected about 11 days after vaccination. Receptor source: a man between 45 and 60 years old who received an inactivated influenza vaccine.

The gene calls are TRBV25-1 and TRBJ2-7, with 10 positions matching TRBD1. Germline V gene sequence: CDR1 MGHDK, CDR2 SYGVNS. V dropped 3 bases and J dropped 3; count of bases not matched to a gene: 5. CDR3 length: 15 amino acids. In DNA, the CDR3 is TGTGCCAGCAGTGATATTCGGACAGGGGGCTACGAGCAGTACTTC. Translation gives CASSDIRTGGYEQYF.

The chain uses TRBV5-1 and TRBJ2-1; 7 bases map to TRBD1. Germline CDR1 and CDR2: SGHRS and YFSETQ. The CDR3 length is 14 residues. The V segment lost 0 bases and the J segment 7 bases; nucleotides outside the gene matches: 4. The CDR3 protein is CASSLGSRGNEQFF. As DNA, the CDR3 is TGCGCCAGCAGCTTGGGATCCAGGGGGAATGAGCAGTTCTTC.

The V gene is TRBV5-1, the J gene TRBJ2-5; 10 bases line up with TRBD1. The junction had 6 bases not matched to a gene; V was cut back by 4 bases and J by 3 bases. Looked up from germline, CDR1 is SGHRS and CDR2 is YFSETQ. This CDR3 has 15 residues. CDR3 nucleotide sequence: TGCGCCAGCAGCGGATTGGGACAGGGGAAAGAGACCCAGTACTTC. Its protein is CASSGLGQGKETQYF.

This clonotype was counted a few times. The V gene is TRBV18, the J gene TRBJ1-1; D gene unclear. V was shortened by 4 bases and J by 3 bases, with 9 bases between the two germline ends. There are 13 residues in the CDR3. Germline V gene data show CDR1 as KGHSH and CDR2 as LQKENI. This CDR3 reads CASSQSYDTEAFF. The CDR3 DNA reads TGTGCCAGCTCACAAAGCTACGACACTGAAGCTTTCTTT.

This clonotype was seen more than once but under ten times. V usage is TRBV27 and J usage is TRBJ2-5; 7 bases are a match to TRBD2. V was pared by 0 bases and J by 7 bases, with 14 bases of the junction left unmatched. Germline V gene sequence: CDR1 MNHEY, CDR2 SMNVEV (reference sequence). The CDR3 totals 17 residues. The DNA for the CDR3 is TGTGCCAGCAGTTTATCGGGTGTGGCGGGAGCCCCGGTGACCCAGTACTTC. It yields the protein CASSLSGVAGAPVTQYF.

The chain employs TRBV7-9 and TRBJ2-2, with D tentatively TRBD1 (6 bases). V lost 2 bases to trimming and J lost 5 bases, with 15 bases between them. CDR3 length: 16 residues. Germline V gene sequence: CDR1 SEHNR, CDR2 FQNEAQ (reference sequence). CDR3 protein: CASSLLAGVSTGELFF. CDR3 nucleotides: TGTGCCAGCAGCTTACTCGCAGGGGTCTCGACCGGGGAGCTGTTTTTT.

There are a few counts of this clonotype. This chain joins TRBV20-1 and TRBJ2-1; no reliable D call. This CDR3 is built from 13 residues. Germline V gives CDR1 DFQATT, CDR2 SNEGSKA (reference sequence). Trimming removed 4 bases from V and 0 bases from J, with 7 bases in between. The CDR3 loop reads CSATVNSYNEQFF. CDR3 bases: TGCAGTGCTACGGTTAACTCCTACAATGAGCAGTTCTTC.

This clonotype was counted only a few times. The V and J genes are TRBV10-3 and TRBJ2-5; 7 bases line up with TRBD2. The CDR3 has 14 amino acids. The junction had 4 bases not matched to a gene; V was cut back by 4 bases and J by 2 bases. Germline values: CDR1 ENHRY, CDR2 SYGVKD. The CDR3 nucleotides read TGTGCCATCAGTGTCTCGGGGGGACAAGAGACCCAGTACTTC. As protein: CAISVSGGQETQYF.

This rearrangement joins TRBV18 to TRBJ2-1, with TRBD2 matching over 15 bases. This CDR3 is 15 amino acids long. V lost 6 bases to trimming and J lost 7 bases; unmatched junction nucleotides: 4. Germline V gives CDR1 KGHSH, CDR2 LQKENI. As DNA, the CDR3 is TGTGCCAGCTCGCCCGGGACTAGCGGGAGGAATGAGCAGTTCTTC. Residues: CASSPGTSGRNEQFF.